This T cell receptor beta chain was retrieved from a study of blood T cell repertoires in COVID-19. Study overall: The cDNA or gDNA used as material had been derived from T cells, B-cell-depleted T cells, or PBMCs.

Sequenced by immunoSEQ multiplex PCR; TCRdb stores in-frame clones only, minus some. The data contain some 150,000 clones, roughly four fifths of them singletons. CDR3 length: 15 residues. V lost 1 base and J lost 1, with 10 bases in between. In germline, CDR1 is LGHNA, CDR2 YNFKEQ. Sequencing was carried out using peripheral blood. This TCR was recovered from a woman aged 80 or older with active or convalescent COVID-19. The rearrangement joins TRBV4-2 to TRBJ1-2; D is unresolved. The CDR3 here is CASSQGNGHNYGYTF. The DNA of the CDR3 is TGTGCCAGCAGCCAAGGTAACGGTCATAACTATGGCTACACCTTC.